This TCR beta chain was documented in a study of T cells after yellow fever vaccination. On the study more broadly: Some fractions had low cell numbers, and these were prepared with SMART-Seq v4 Ultra Low Input.

Universal primer sites and UMIs were introduced during 5'RACE template-switching synthesis of TCR cDNA. MiXCR, run by TCRdb on the 5' RACE reads, gives a single entry per CDR3 protein. The sample records over 150,000 distinct CDR3 sequences, approximately 6% being singletons. This CDR3 contains 16 residues. Between the trimmed V and J ends, which lost 4 bases and 5 bases, there was a span of 21 bases. The V gene's germline CDR1 is SGHKS and CDR2 YYEKEE (reference sequence). This clonotype came up a few times. Its target is not known. Study-level findings and limits: A weaker but faster secondary response was observed, peaking on day 5 versus 15.

Sequences were derived from CD4+ T cells sorted from PBMCs, sampled on the day of the first yellow fever vaccination. This TCR was sampled from a man aged 18 to 30 who received the YFV17D yellow fever vaccine. The chain recombines TRBV5-5 with TRBJ2-5; D might be TRBD1 or TRBD2, each matching 5 bases. CDR3 in amino acids: CASSRVARGPGETQYF. CDR3 bases: TGTGCCAGCAGCAGAGTAGCCCGGGGCCCGGGGGAGACCCAGTACTTC.